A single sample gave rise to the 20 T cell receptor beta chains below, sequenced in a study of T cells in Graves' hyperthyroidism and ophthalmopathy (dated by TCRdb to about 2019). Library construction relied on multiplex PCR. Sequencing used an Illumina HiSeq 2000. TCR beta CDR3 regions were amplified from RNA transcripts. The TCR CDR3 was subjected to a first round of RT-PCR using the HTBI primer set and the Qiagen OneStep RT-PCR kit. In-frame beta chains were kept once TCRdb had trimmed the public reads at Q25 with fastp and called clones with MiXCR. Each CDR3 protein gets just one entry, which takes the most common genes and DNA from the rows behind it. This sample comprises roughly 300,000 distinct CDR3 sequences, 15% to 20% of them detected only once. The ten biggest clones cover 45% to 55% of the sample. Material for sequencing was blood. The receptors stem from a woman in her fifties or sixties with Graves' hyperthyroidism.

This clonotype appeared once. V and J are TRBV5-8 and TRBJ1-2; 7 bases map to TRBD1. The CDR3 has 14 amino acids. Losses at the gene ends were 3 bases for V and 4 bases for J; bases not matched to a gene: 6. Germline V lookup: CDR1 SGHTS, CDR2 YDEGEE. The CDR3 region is CASSWGQPVYGYTF. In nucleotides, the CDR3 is TGTGCCAGCAGCTGGGGACAGCCGGTCTATGGCTACACCTTC.

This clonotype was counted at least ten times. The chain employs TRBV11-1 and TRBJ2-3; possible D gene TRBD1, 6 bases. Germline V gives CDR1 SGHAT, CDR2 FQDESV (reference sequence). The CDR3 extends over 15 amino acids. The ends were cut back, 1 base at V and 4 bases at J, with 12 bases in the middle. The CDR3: CASSLEGDRADTQYF. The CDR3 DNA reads TGTGCCAGCAGCTTAGAGGGGGACCGAGCAGATACGCAGTATTTT.

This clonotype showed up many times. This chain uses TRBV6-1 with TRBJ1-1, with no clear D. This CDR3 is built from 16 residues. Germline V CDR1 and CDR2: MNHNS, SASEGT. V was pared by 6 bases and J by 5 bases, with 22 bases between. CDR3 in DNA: TGTGCCAGCAGCAGCGCATTTGGGGTCGGCAGGACTGAAGCTTTCTTT. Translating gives CASSSAFGVGRTEAFF.

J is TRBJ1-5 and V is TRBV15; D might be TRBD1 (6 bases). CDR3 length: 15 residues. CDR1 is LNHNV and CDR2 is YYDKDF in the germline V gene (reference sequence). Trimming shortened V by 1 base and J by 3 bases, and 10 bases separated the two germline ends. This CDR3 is CATSRVSGDNQPQHF. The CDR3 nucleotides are TGTGCCACCAGCAGAGTTTCAGGGGACAATCAGCCCCAGCATTTT.

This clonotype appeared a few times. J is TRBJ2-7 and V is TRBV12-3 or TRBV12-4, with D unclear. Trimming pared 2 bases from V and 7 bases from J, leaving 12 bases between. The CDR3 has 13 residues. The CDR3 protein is CASSLNESGEQYV. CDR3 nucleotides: TGTGCCAGCAGTTTAAACGAGTCTGGAGAGCAGTACGTC.

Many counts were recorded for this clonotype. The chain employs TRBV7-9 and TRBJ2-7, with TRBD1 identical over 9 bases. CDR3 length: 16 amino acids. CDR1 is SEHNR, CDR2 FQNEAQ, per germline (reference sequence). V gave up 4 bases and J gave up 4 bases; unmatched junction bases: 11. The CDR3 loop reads CASSYFLGTGPYEQYF. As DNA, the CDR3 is TGTGCCAGCAGCTATTTCTTGGGGACAGGGCCTTACGAGCAGTACTTC.

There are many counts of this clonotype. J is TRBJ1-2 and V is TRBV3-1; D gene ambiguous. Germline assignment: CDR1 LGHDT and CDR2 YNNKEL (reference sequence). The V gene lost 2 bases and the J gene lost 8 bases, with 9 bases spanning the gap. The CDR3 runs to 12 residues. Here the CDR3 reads CASSQTFLGYTF. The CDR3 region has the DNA TGTGCCAGCAGCCAAACGTTTCTAGGCTACACCTTC.

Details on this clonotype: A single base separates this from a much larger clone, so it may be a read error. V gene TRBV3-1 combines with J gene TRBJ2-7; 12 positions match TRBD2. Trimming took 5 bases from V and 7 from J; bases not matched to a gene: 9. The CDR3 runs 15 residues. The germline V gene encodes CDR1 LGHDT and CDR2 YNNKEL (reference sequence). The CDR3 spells CASSKTSGGPAEQYF. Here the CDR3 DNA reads TGTGCCAGCAGCAAAACTAGCGGGGGGCCGGCTGAGCAGTACTTC.

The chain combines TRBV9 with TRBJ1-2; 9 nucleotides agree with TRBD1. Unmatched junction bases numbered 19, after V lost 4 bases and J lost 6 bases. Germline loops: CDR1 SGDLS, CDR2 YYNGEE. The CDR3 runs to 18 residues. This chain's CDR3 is CASSPRGGGTGRTDGYTF. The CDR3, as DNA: TGTGCCAGCAGCCCGAGAGGGGGAGGGACAGGGAGGACCGATGGCTACACCTTC.

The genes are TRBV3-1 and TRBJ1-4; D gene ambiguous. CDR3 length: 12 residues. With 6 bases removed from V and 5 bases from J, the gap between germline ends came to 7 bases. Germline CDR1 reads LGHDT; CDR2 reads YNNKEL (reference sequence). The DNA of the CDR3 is TGTGCCAGCAGGCAGAGCAATGAAAAACTGTTTTTT. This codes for CASRQSNEKLFF.

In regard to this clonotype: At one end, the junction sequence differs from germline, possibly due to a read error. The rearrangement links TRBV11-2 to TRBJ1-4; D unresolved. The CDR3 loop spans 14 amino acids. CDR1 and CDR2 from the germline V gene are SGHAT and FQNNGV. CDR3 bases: TGTACCAGCAGCTTAGATTCCTGGGATGAAAAACTGTTTTTT. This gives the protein CTSSLDSWDEKLFF.

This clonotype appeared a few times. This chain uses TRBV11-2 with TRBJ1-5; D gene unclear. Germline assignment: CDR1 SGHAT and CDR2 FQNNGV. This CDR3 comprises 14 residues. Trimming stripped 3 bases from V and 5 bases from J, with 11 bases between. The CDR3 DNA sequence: TGTGCCAGCAGCTTGAGTGGGGAGCATCAGCCCCAGCATTTT. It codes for CASSLSGEHQPQHF.

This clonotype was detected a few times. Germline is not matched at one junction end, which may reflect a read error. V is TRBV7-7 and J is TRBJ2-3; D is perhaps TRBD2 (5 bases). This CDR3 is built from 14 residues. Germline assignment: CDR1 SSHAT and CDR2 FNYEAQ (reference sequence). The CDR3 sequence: CASSFGMGTDTQYF. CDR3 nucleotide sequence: TGTGCTAGCAGCTTCGGGATGGGCACAGATACGCAGTATTTT.

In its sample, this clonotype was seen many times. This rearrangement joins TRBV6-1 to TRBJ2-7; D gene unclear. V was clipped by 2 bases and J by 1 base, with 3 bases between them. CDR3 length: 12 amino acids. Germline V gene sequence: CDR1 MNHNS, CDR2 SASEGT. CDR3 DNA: TGTGCCAGCAGTGAAATATCCTACGAGCAGTACTTC. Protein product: CASSEISYEQYF.

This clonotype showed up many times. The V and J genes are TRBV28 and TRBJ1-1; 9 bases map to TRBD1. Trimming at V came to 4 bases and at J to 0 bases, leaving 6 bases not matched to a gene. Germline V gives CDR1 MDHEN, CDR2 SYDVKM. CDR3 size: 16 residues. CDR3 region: CASSSPGQGMNTEAFF. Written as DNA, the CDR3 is TGTGCCAGCAGTTCCCCGGGACAGGGAATGAACACTGAAGCTTTCTTT.

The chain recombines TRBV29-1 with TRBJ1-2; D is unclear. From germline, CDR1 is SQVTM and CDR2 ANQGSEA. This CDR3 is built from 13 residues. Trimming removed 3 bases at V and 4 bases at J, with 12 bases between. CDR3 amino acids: CSVEDLTAYGYTF. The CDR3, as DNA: TGCAGCGTTGAGGACTTGACGGCCTATGGCTACACCTTC.

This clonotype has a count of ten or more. DNA for the CDR3: TGCAGTGCGAGGCCCCCCAGACTAGCGGGCCTTTCCTACGAGCAGTACTTC. This encodes CSARPPRLAGLSYEQYF. The rearrangement links TRBV20-1 to TRBJ2-7; 10 bases fit TRBD2. V was clipped by 6 bases and J by 1 base; unmatched bases: 15. The CDR3 is made up of 17 amino acids. Germline V CDR1 and CDR2: DFQATT, SNEGSKA (reference sequence).

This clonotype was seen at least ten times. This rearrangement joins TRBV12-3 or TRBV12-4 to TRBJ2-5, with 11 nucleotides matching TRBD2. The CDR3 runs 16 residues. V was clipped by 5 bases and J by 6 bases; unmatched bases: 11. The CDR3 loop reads CASSGGLAGGLKTQYF. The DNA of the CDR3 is TGTGCCAGCAGTGGCGGCCTAGCGGGAGGTTTAAAGACCCAGTACTTC.

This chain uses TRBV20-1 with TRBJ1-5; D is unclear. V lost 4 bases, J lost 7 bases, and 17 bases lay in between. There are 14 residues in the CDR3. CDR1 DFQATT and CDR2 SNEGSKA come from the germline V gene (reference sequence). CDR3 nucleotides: TGCAGTGCTACCGTTGGAGCCCAATACCAGCCCCAGCATTTT. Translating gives CSATVGAQYQPQHF.

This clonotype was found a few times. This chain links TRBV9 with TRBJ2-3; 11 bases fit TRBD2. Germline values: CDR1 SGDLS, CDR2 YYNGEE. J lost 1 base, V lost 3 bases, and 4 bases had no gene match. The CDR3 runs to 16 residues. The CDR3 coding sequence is TGTGCCAGCAGCGCCTGGGGACTAGCGGGCACAGATACGCAGTATTTT. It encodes CASSAWGLAGTDTQYF. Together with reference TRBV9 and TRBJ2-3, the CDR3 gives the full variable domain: DSGVTQTPKHLITATGQRVTLRCSPRSGDLSVYWYQQSLDQGLQFLIQYYNGEERAKGNILERFSAQQFPDLHSELNLSSLELGDSALYFCASSAWGLAGTDTQYFGPGTRLTVL.